This entry features one TCR beta chain sequence. These data come from a study of T cells in Graves' hyperthyroidism and ophthalmopathy. Amplification yielded TCR beta CDR3 regions, with RNA transcripts as the source. A set of HTBI primers served as the primers for a first-round RT-PCR of the TCR CDR3. From the multiplex PCR reads, TCRdb called clonotypes with MiXCR, one entry per CDR3 protein. Among roughly 500,000 distinct CDR3 sequences, over 35% were seen once, and the ten largest hold about two fifths. Germline assignment: CDR1 ENHRY and CDR2 SYGVKD. CDR3 length: 13 amino acids. J was trimmed by 5 bases and V by 8 bases; bases with no gene match: 5.

The rearrangement uses TRBV10-3 and TRBJ1-3; 8 positions match TRBD1. The sequence was obtained from an adult woman with Graves' disease, either hyperthyroidism or ophthalmopathy (not recorded which). The sample was peripheral blood or thyroid tissue (not recorded which). The CDR3, as DNA: TGTGCCATCGGACAGGGCCCCCGAAACACCATATATTTT. Translation: CAIGQGPRNTIYF.